These T cell receptor beta chains were read from a single sample in a study of blood T cell repertoires in COVID-19. The data were produced by immunoSEQ multiplex PCR, yet TCRdb's version contains in-frame clones alone and is incomplete. This sample yields approximately 170,000 clones, of which more than 85% are seen a single time; approximately 6.5% belongs to the top ten. The sequenced sample was peripheral blood. The receptor set was obtained from a woman of 80 years or more in a cohort sampled during active or convalescent COVID-19. The CDR3 runs from the conserved cysteine through the conserved F or W. D genes are given only for firm matches. Some rows mark clone size as missing; the rest say once, few, many or name a class of expanded clone.

d_gene	abundance	v_gene	j_gene	CDR3nt	CDR3aa
NA	medium-sized	TRBV5-6	TRBJ1-2	TGTGCCAGCATCTCCCGGGACACGGAACGGGTCTATGGCTACACCTTC	CASISRDTERVYGYTF
NA	NA	TRBV19	TRBJ1-5	TGTGCCAGTAGCTCGCTCGCAGGGAATAGCAATCAGCCCCAGCATTTT	CASSSLAGNSNQPQHF
NA	NA	TRBV5-4	TRBJ1-3	TGTGCCAGCAGCTTGACAGGAAACACCATATATTTT	CASSLTGNTIYF
TRBD1	once	TRBV7-9	TRBJ1-5	TGTGCCAGCAGCTCAACGGGACAGGGAGATTGGCCCCAGCATTTT	CASSSTGQGDWPQHF
TRBD2	NA	TRBV20-1	TRBJ2-1	TGCAGTGCTAGTATTGGCGGGAGAATCAATGAGCAGTTCTTC	CSASIGGRINEQFF
TRBD1	NA	TRBV5-1	TRBJ1-4	TGCGCCAGCAGCACAGGGGATTTGAGGGAAAAACTGTTTTTT	CASSTGDLREKLFF
NA	once	TRBV7-6	TRBJ2-1	TGTGCCAGCAGCTTAGACGGGGGTGCGGGCAATGAGCAGTTCTTC	CASSLDGGAGNEQFF
NA	once	TRBV5-1	TRBJ2-7	TGCGCCAGCAGCGTGACAGGTAGGACCTACGAGCAGTACTTC	CASSVTGRTYEQYF
NA	NA	TRBV19	TRBJ1-2	TGTGCCAGTAGTGCGCGAACAGGGCTAGGAGGTGGCTACACCTTC	CASSARTGLGGGYTF
TRBD1	NA	TRBV11-3	TRBJ2-5	TGTGCCAGCAGCGGGACAGGGGGCCGCGAGACCCAGTACTTC	CASSGTGGRETQYF
TRBD2	NA	TRBV11-2	TRBJ2-7	TGTGCCAGCAGCATCTTCGGGGGGAAGACACCCTACGAGCAGTACTTC	CASSIFGGKTPYEQYF
NA	NA	TRBV5-3	TRBJ1-1	TGTGCCAGAAGCTTGGTTAGCAAGGAAGGCACTGAAGCTTTCTTT	CARSLVSKEGTEAFF
NA	NA	TRBV12-3/TRBV12-4	TRBJ1-2	TGTGCCAGCATCTCGACAGTCTATGGCTACACCTTC	CASISTVYGYTF
TRBD2	NA	TRBV18	TRBJ2-6	TGTGCCAGCTCACCTCCCGGAACCGGGGGGTCTGGGGCCAACGTCCTGACTTTC	CASSPPGTGGSGANVLTF
TRBD2	NA	TRBV16	TRBJ2-7	TGTGCCAGCAGCCCCGGGAGGTTCTACGAGCAGTACTTC	CASSPGRFYEQYF
NA	NA	TRBV4-1	TRBJ1-1	TGCGCCAGCAGCCAAGAGGAGGGATGGACTGAAGCTTTCTTT	CASSQEEGWTEAFF
NA	NA	TRBV19	TRBJ1-1	TGTGCCAGTAACGTGGGGGGAGGAAACACTGAAGCTTTCTTT	CASNVGGGNTEAFF
TRBD1	NA	TRBV14	TRBJ1-1	TGTGCCAGCAGCCAGATGACAGGGGAGGGTGCTTTCTTT	CASSQMTGEGAFF
TRBD1	NA	TRBV7-2	TRBJ1-4	TGTGCCAGCAGCTTAGAAACCGCGACAGGGAAGCTTAATGAAAAACTGTTTTTT	CASSLETATGKLNEKLFF
NA	NA	TRBV10-1	TRBJ2-5	TGCACCAGCAGTGAAGCAGGGATACAAGAGACCCAGTACTTC	CTSSEAGIQETQYF
TRBD1	NA	TRBV28	TRBJ1-5	TGTGCCAGCAGGGGGGACAGGGTTGGCAATCAGCCCCAGCATTTT	CASRGDRVGNQPQHF
NA	NA	TRBV28	TRBJ1-1	TGTGCCAGCAGTTTATTTGCGGGTGATGCTGAAGCTTTCTTT	CASSLFAGDAEAFF
NA	NA	TRBV20-1	TRBJ1-5	TGCAGTGCTAGTGGTTTTCTGGACAAACATAGCAATCAGCCCCAGCATTTT	CSASGFLDKHSNQPQHF
NA	NA	TRBV6-5	TRBJ1-2	TGTGCCAGCATTCTAAGGGTGGAGGCCTATGGCTACACCTTC	CASILRVEAYGYTF
TRBD1	NA	TRBV18	TRBJ1-5	TGTGCCAGCTCACCTAGGACAGGGCCTAGCAATCAGCCCCAGCATTTT	CASSPRTGPSNQPQHF
NA	NA	TRBV12-3/TRBV12-4	TRBJ2-5	TGTGCCAGCCGCCTAAACCCCATAGAGACCCAGTACTTC	CASRLNPIETQYF
NA	few	TRBV5-8	TRBJ2-7	TGTGCCAGCAGCTTGGTCCCAGGGCCCTACGAGCAGTACTTC	CASSLVPGPYEQYF
NA	NA	TRBV10-3	TRBJ1-2	TGTGCCATCAGTGAGTCTGGGGAGAGCTATGGCTACACCTTC	CAISESGESYGYTF
TRBD1	few	TRBV6-5	TRBJ1-5	TGTGCCAGCAGCTTGACAGGGGACAATCAGCCCCAGCATTTT	CASSLTGDNQPQHF
TRBD2	NA	TRBV4-1	TRBJ2-1	TGCGCCAGCAGCCAAGTGGAGCGGGGACACAATGAGCAGTTCTTC	CASSQVERGHNEQFF
NA	few	TRBV14	TRBJ1-3	TGTGCCAGCAGCCAGGGCTCACCTCGCTCTGGAAACACCATATATTTT	CASSQGSPRSGNTIYF
TRBD1	NA	TRBV11-3	TRBJ2-2	TGTGCCAGCAGCAATAGCGTCCCGGGACAGGGAGAGACCGGGGAGCTGTTTTTT	CASSNSVPGQGETGELFF
NA	once	TRBV7-8	TRBJ1-4	TGTGCCAGCAGCAGGGGGACAACCAGCTTCGTAACTAATGAAAAACTGTTTTTT	CASSRGTTSFVTNEKLFF
NA	few	TRBV2	TRBJ2-1	TGTGCCAGCAGTGACTATTCCTTCGATGAGCAGTTCTTC	CASSDYSFDEQFF
NA	NA	TRBV5-1	TRBJ1-6	TGCGCCAGCAGCTTGTCGGCAGGGCGGAATTCACCCCTCCACTTT	CASSLSAGRNSPLHF
NA	NA	TRBV29-1	TRBJ2-4	TGCAGCGCGAGACAGACCATAGCCAAAAACATTCAGTACTTC	CSARQTIAKNIQYF
TRBD1	once	TRBV14	TRBJ1-4	TGTGCCAGCAGCCGACAGGGGGTTGAAAAACTGTTTTTT	CASSRQGVEKLFF
NA	NA	TRBV27	TRBJ1-2	TGTGCCAGCAGTCCCCGGGGGGGGGACCTTAACTATGGCTACACCTTC	CASSPRGGDLNYGYTF
TRBD2	NA	TRBV7-2	TRBJ2-5	TGTGCCAGCAGTTCAAAGGGAGGGACCTCCGGGGTGACCCAGTACTTC	CASSSKGGTSGVTQYF
NA	once	TRBV19	TRBJ2-6	TGTGCCAGTAGTCAGGGGACGGCGTCTACCTACTCTGGGGCCAACGTCCTGACTTTC	CASSQGTASTYSGANVLTF
TRBD2	NA	TRBV4-1	TRBJ2-5	TGCGCCAGCAGGGGGGTTGGCAGCGGGGGTTTGGAGACCCAGTACTTC	CASRGVGSGGLETQYF
NA	once	TRBV29-1	TRBJ2-1	TGCAGCGTTAGTCGAGCGCGATACAATGAGCAGTTCTTC	CSVSRARYNEQFF
NA	NA	TRBV2	TRBJ2-3	TGTGCCAGCAGGCTAGCAGATACGCAGTATTTT	CASRLADTQYF
NA	NA	TRBV24-1	TRBJ2-1	TGTGCCACCGGTAAGAATAGCGTTACCTACAATAAGCAGTTCTTC	CATGKNSVTYNKQFF
TRBD2	NA	TRBV12-5	TRBJ2-4	TGTGCTAGTGGTTTGGAAACGCCCCCCATTAGCGGGAGGGCCATTTTGAACATTCAGTACTTC	CASGLETPPISGRAILNIQYF
NA	NA	TRBV12-3/TRBV12-4	TRBJ2-7	TGTGCCAGCAGTTTAAGGGCCCGGGAGGAGCAGTACTTC	CASSLRAREEQYF
TRBD1	NA	TRBV6-5	TRBJ2-2	TGTGCCAGCAGTTACTTAGACAGGGCGAACACCGGGGAGCTGTTTTTT	CASSYLDRANTGELFF
NA	NA	TRBV24-1	TRBJ2-3	TGTGCCACCAGTGACCCATATACGCAGTATTTT	CATSDPYTQYF
TRBD2	NA	TRBV6-5	TRBJ2-3	TGTGCCAGCAGACGTACTAGCGGGAGTATAGATACGCAGTATTTT	CASRRTSGSIDTQYF
NA	NA	TRBV3-1/TRBV3-2	TRBJ1-2	TGTGCCAGCAGCTCGACAGTTCGCGGCTACACCTTC	CASSSTVRGYTF
NA	NA	TRBV7-8	TRBJ1-1	TGTGCCAGCAGCTTACGGGGTTATAGCGCTGAAGCTTTCTTT	CASSLRGYSAEAFF
NA	once	TRBV3-1/TRBV3-2	TRBJ2-2	TGTGCCAGCAGCCACCCATGGAGCCCGAACACCGGGGAGCTGTTTTTT	CASSHPWSPNTGELFF
NA	once	TRBV15	TRBJ2-3	TGTGCCACCAGCAGAGTCGGTGGGGCCGGAGATACGCAGTATTTT	CATSRVGGAGDTQYF
TRBD1	once	TRBV3-1/TRBV3-2	TRBJ1-5	TGTGCCAGCAGCCGACAGGGAGAAGGGCAGCCCCAGCATTTT	CASSRQGEGQPQHF
TRBD1	NA	TRBV5-1	TRBJ1-2	TGCGCCAGCAGCTTGGCCCCCCAGGGGGACTATGGCTACACCTTC	CASSLAPQGDYGYTF
TRBD1	NA	TRBV19	TRBJ2-3	TGTGCCACCACCATTGGGGACAGCAGCACAGATACGCAGTATTTT	CATTIGDSSTDTQYF
NA	NA	TRBV15	TRBJ2-2	TGTGCCACTAGTTACCTGAACACCGGGGAGCTGTTTTTT	CATSYLNTGELFF
TRBD1	NA	TRBV5-1	TRBJ2-5	TGCGCCAGCAGCCTTACCCTGGGACAGGGGGCGCGGGAGACCCAGTACTTC	CASSLTLGQGARETQYF
TRBD2	NA	TRBV3-1/TRBV3-2	TRBJ2-1	TGTGCCAGCACTCCAAAGCCTAGCGGGGGGAGTTTCTACAATGAGCAGTTCTTC	CASTPKPSGGSFYNEQFF